The text below deals with one T cell receptor beta chain. None of the patients had undergone any treatment ahead of thyroid surgery. This specimen comes from a study of metastatic and nonmetastatic thyroid tumors. Germline CDR1 MDHEN, CDR2 SYDVKM. Trimming took off 1 base at V and 7 bases at J, with 19 bases between the two ends. The CDR3 covers 16 residues. TCRdb re-called clones via MiXCR from the PCR reads. The sample gives about 69,000 clones, approximately 15% of which show up once; 5% to 8% is in the top ten. Sequencing was carried out using blood. The chain is built from TRBV28 and TRBJ1-1; D uncertain. This sequence was found in a male donor with papillary thyroid cancer or a benign thyroid nodule (not recorded which). Some clones in this sample may be carry-over from other donors' samples. The CDR3 region has the DNA TGTGCCAGCAGTTTATATAGGGAAGGGCCCGACCTTGAAGCTTTCTTT. Encoded protein: CASSLYREGPDLEAFF.